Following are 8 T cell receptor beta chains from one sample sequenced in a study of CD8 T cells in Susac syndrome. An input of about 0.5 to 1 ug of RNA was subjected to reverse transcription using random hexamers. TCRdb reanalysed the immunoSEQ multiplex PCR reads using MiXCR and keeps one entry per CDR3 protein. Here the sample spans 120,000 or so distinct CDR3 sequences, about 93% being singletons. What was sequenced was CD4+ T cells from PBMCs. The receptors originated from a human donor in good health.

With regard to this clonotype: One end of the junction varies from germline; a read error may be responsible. The CDR3 spells CSVDRGGPQATQYF. In DNA, the CDR3 is TGCAGCGTTGATAGGGGGGGACCGCAAGCGACCCAGTACTTC. The chain carries TRBV29-1 and TRBJ2-5, with a weak D call TRBD2 (7 bases). The CDR3 is 14 amino acids. Germline V gene sequence: CDR1 SQVTM, CDR2 ANQGSEA. The full variable domain, its missing parts supplied by reference TRBV29-1 and TRBJ2-5, is SAVISQKPSRDICQRGTSLTIQCQVDSQVTMMFWYRQQPGQSLTLIATANQGSEATYESGFVIDKFPISRPNLTFSTLTVSNMSPEDSSIYLCSVDRGGPQATQYFGPGTRLLVL.

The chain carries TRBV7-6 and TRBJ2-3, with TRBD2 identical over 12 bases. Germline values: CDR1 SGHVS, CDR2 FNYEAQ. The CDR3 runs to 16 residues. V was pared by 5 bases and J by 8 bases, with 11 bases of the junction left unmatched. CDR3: CASSPRASGGEATQYF. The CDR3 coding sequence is TGTGCCAGCAGCCCCCGGGCTAGCGGGGGGGAAGCTACGCAGTATTTT.

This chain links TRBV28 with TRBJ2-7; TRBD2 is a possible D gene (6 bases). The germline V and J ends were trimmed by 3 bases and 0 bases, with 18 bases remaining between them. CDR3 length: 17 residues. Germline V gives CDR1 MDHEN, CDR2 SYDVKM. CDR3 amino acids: CASSFGVVSGYSYEQYF. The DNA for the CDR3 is TGTGCCAGCAGTTTTGGGGTGGTGAGCGGGTACTCCTACGAGCAGTACTTC.

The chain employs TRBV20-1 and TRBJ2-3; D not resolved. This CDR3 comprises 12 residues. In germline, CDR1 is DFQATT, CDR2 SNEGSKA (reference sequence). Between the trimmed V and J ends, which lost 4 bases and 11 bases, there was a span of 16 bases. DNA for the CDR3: TGCAGTGCTATCGCTGGTGCAGGAGAGCAGTATTTT. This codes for CSAIAGAGEQYF.

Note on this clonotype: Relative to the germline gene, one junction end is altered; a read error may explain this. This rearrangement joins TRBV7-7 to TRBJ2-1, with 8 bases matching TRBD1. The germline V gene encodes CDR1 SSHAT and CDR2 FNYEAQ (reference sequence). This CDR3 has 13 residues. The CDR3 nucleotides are TGTGCTAGCAGCTTAGACAGGGGCAATGAGCAGTTCTTC. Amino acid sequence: CASSLDRGNEQFF.

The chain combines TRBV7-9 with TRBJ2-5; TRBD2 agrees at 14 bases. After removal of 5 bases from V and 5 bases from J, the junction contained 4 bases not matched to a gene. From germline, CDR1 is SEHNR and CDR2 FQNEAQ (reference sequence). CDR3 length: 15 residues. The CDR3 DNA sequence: TGTGCCAGCAGCCCCGGGACTAGCGGGAGCGAGACCCAGTACTTC. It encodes CASSPGTSGSETQYF.

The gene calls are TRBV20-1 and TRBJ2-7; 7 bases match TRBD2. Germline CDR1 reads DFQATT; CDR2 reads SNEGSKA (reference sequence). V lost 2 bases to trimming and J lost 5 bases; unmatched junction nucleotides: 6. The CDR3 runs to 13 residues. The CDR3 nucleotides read TGCAGTGCTAGACTCTCTAGCGGCGACGAGCAGTACTTC. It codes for CSARLSSGDEQYF.

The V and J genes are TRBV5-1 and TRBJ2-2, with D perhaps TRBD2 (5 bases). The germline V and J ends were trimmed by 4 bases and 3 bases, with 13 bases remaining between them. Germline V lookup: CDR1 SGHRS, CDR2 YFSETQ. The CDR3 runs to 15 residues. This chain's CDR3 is CASSQQTGDTGELFF. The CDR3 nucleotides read TGCGCCAGCAGCCAACAGACCGGGGACACCGGGGAGCTGTTTTTT.